This T cell receptor (beta chain) was identified during a study of a mutant IDH1 vaccine in newly diagnosed glioma. Per germline, CDR1 MGHDK and CDR2 SYGVNS. The CDR3 is made up of 14 amino acids. The J segment lost 3 bases and the V segment lost 6 bases, leaving 6 bases of the junction unmatched. Method: immunoSEQ multiplex PCR; TCRdb's copy keeps in-frame clones and lacks some. Of under 30,000 clones in the sample, about four fifths were seen once. The time point denotes: week 47, end of study. All doses held 300 ug of mutant IDH1 20-mer peptide, with topical imiquimod. The study's findings and limits: Pseudoprogression apparently lacked any relation to changes in top peripheral T cell clonotypes.

A remark on this clone: Antigen unknown.

This specimen was PBMCs, taken from a glioma patient whose treatment included an IDH1 peptide vaccine. The chain carries TRBV25-1 and TRBJ1-2; 8 nucleotides match TRBD1. The receptor comes from a man aged 35 to 55 with glioma. The CDR3 DNA follows: TGTGCCAGCAGGCAGCAGGGGGCCGACTATGGCTACACCTTC. Protein product: CASRQQGADYGYTF.